These T cell receptor beta chains were read from a single sample in a study of T-cell reconstitution after alpha-beta-depleted transplantation in children. TCRdb ran MiXCR on the PCR reads and lists one entry per CDR3 protein. The data show about 540,000 distinct CDR3 sequences, around 19% seen once. The sequencing here drew on PBMCs from the stem cell graft donor, taken from the stem cell graft. All receptors come from a human donor who donated a stem cell graft to a child with acute lymphoblastic leukemia. Both conserved end residues are part of each CDR3. The listing skips clone size in some rows; elsewhere it reads once, few, many or a size class.

V gene,clone size,CDR3 protein
TRBV7-3,NA,CASSPTPGGEQYF
TRBV5-5,few,CASSLVRAGGEQFF
TRBV7-9,few,CASSQGVEAFF
TRBV18,NA,CATHGSPQETQYF
TRBV15,few,CATSRRGNNQPQHF
TRBV28,NA,CASSLVAASSYEQYF
TRBV5-8,few,CASSPPPRKSGEQFF
TRBV7-9,NA,CASSRGALSYNEQFF
TRBV7-8,NA,CASSLAVQGAIYNEQFF
TRBV12-3/TRBV12-4,few,CASSFSLAGEETQYF
TRBV20-1,few,CSALRRLAIGEQFF
TRBV9,NA,CASSADSLNIYNEQFF
TRBV5-1,few,CASSLSGQGRSPLHF
TRBV27,NA,CASSYADSNQPQHF
TRBV20-1,NA,CSAPLEGANYGYTF
TRBV29-1,NA,CSVEAGRGYGYTF